The 27 T cell receptor beta chains given below trace back to one sample, sequenced in a study of blood T cell repertoires in COVID-19 (dated by TCRdb to between 2020 and 2021). The receptor library was made with the immunoSEQ multiplex PCR assay. Imported from immuneACCESS, the table was reduced by TCRdb to in-frame sequences with V and J called. These copies leave out some clones; in studies compared against another copy, an unresolved V gene accounts for under half, and the cause of the remainder is not known. This sample has under 300,000 clones in its table, and roughly 84% of those were observed once. The ten largest account for 1.5% to 1.7% of the sample. The sample was peripheral blood. Source of these receptors: a woman in her thirties or forties who had recovered from COVID-19.

The chain carries TRBV7-9 and TRBJ2-1, with 14 nucleotides matching TRBD2. Trimming cost V 5 bases and J 7 bases; bases outside gene matches: 10. This CDR3 is built from 17 residues. The V gene's germline CDR1 is SEHNR and CDR2 FQNEAQ (reference sequence). The CDR3 spells CASSRGTSGGVLNEQFF. The CDR3 DNA follows: TGTGCCAGCAGCCGTGGGACTAGCGGGGGTGTCTTGAATGAGCAGTTCTTC.

This clone was counted a few times. The chain employs TRBV5-1 and TRBJ1-2; no clear D gene. V was clipped by 2 bases and J by 4 bases, with 12 bases between them. In germline, CDR1 is SGHRS, CDR2 YFSETQ. This CDR3 has 14 residues. CDR3 loop: CASSFRDSSYGYTF. The CDR3 region has the DNA TGCGCCAGCAGCTTTCGGGATTCGAGCTATGGCTACACCTTC.

This clone turned up a few times. The V call is TRBV5-5, the J call TRBJ1-2, with D maybe TRBD1 (5 bases). Trimming left V 0 bases short and J 4 bases short, with 16 bases between. The CDR3 is 16 amino acids. Germline V lookup: CDR1 SGHKS, CDR2 YYEKEE (reference sequence). The DNA for the CDR3 is TGTGCCAGCAGCTTGGTGGGGGGTGGAGTATCCTATGGCTACACCTTC. This gives the protein CASSLVGGGVSYGYTF.

The chain recombines TRBV10-3 with TRBJ1-5; D remains ambiguous. CDR1 is ENHRY, CDR2 SYGVKD, per germline. The V end was cut by 8 bases, the J end by 0 bases, with 8 bases between. The CDR3 has 13 residues. CDR3 nucleotide sequence: TGTGCCATCGGACTTTATAGCAATCAGCCCCAGCATTTT. This encodes CAIGLYSNQPQHF.

This sequence joins TRBV29-1 and TRBJ2-1; possibly TRBD1 for D (5 bases). The germline V and J ends were trimmed by 5 bases and 3 bases, with 8 bases remaining between them. The CDR3 is made up of 12 amino acids. Germline loops: CDR1 SQVTM, CDR2 ANQGSEA. CDR3 nucleotide sequence: TGCAGCGTTCCTACAGGCTACAATGAGCAGTTCTTC. Protein: CSVPTGYNEQFF.

The chain combines TRBV4-1 with TRBJ2-2; TRBD1 agrees at 7 bases. The germline gives CDR1 MGHRA, CDR2 YSYEKL. The CDR3 extends over 15 amino acids. The trim removed 0 bases at V and 4 bases at J, leaving 2 bases unmatched. CDR3 sequence reads: CASSQETGSTGELFF. The CDR3 DNA reads as TGCGCCAGCAGCCAAGAGACAGGGAGCACCGGGGAGCTGTTTTTT.

The chain joins TRBV19 to TRBJ2-3, with D perhaps matching TRBD1 (5 bases). Trimming cost V 6 bases and J 0 bases, with 13 bases left between them. The CDR3 is 15 residues long. Germline CDR1 and CDR2: LNHDA and SQIVND (reference sequence). The chain's CDR3 is CASRPTAPSTDTQYF. The CDR3 nucleotides read TGTGCCAGTAGACCGACAGCTCCTAGCACAGATACGCAGTATTTT.

The V call is TRBV11-2, the J call TRBJ1-5; possible D gene TRBD1, 5 bases. This CDR3 is 14 amino acids long. Per the germline V gene, CDR1 is SGHAT and CDR2 is FQNNGV. The V and J ends lost 5 bases and 3 bases respectively, with 11 bases between them. CDR3 coding DNA: TGTGCCAGCAGCCCCGACAGATACAATCAGCCCCAGCATTTT. As protein: CASSPDRYNQPQHF.

In this sample, this clone turned up once. The chain links TRBV3-1 (or the pseudogene TRBV3-2) to TRBJ2-3; D perhaps matches TRBD2 (7 bases). Germline V gives CDR1 LGHDT, CDR2 YNNKEL (reference sequence). This CDR3 spans 16 amino acids. Trimming stripped 4 bases from V and 4 bases from J, with 18 bases between. The DNA for the CDR3 is TGTGCCAGCAGCCCTCTGGGGGGGCGGTGGGCAGATACGCAGTATTTT. Translation: CASSPLGGRWADTQYF.

V usage is TRBV5-5 and J usage is TRBJ2-3, with 8 bases fitting TRBD2. The CDR3 has 14 amino acids. Germline-derived CDR1 and CDR2 are SGHKS and YYEKEE (reference sequence). V lost 4 bases, J lost 6 bases, and 7 bases stayed unmatched. CDR3 DNA: TGTGCCAGCAGCCTGGGGACTAGACCTGATACGCAGTATTTT. Translated: CASSLGTRPDTQYF.

This clone was counted a few times. The CDR3 loop is CASSHEQPLNTGELFF. The CDR3 bases are TGCGCCAGCAGCCATGAGCAACCACTGAACACCGGGGAGCTGTTTTTT. This sequence joins TRBV4-1 and TRBJ2-2; D remains ambiguous. Trimming left V 3 bases short and J 1 base short, with 12 bases between. CDR1 is MGHRA, CDR2 YSYEKL, per germline. CDR3 length: 16 amino acids.

V usage is TRBV27 and J usage is TRBJ2-5, with D possibly matching TRBD1 (6 bases). The germline gives CDR1 MNHEY, CDR2 SMNVEV (reference sequence). The CDR3 consists of 14 residues. V was trimmed by 2 bases and J by 1 base, leaving 8 bases between them. Written as DNA, the CDR3 is TGTGCCAGCAGTTTACAGGGGACCCAAGAGACCCAGTACTTC. It yields the protein CASSLQGTQETQYF.

Note on this clone: Other DNA sequences within the sample encode an identical CDR3. The CDR3 sequence: CASSRDRGGTEAFF. The CDR3, as DNA: TGTGCCAGCTCCCGGGACAGGGGTGGTACTGAAGCTTTCTTT. The gene calls are TRBV18 and TRBJ1-1, with 10 bases that match TRBD1. In germline, CDR1 is KGHSH, CDR2 LQKENI. The CDR3 is made up of 14 amino acids. Trimming removed 6 bases from V and 5 bases from J; junction bases left unmatched: 6.

The chain links TRBV12-5 to TRBJ1-2, with TRBD1 as a possible D gene (6 bases). Trimming cost V 6 bases and J 4 bases, with 15 bases left between them. Per germline, CDR1 LGHNT and CDR2 FRNRAP. The length of the CDR3 is 14 residues. This CDR3 reads CASGIVGQSYGYTF. The CDR3 nucleotides are TGTGCTAGTGGAATTGTCGGACAGAGCTATGGCTACACCTTC.

In DNA, the CDR3 is TGTGCCAGCAGCTTAGGAAGGCAGGGACAAGAGACCCAGTACTTC. Encoded protein: CASSLGRQGQETQYF. The chain has TRBV7-7 and TRBJ2-5; D is possibly TRBD1 (5 bases). Germline values: CDR1 SSHAT, CDR2 FNYEAQ (reference sequence). V was clipped by 1 base and J by 2 bases, with 11 bases between them. The CDR3 covers 15 residues.

The gene calls are TRBV25-1 and TRBJ2-1; D might be TRBD2 (5 bases). This CDR3 has 13 amino acids. Trimming removed 1 base at V and 8 bases at J, with 9 bases between. Germline lookup yields CDR1 MGHDK and CDR2 SYGVNS. CDR3 residues: CASSESGRHEQFF. In nucleotides, the CDR3 is TGTGCCAGCAGTGAATCGGGGAGACATGAGCAGTTCTTC.

The chain carries TRBV28 and TRBJ1-6; D unresolved. Per germline, CDR1 MDHEN and CDR2 SYDVKM. V was cut by 6 bases and J by 10 bases, with 10 bases left in between. The CDR3 covers 12 residues. The CDR3, as DNA: TGTGCCAGCAGAGGATGGGAGTCACCCCTCCACTTT. Its translation is CASRGWESPLHF. The full variable domain, in which reference TRBV28 and TRBJ1-6 provide the parts outside the CDR3, is DVKVTQSSRYLVKRTGEKVFLECVQDMDHENMFWYRQDPGLGLRLIYFSYDVKMKEKGDIPEGYSVSREKKERFSLILESASTNQTSMYLCASRGWESPLHFGNGTRLTVT.

The chain employs TRBV20-1 and TRBJ2-5; TRBD2 might be the D (6 bases). Germline V gives CDR1 DFQATT, CDR2 SNEGSKA (reference sequence). This CDR3 has 15 residues. V was cut by 3 bases and J by 1 base, with 15 bases left in between. CDR3 sequence reads: CSASLLAGFQETQYF. Written as DNA, the CDR3 is TGCAGTGCTAGTTTACTCGCGGGGTTCCAAGAGACCCAGTACTTC.

This clone was picked up one time. This chain joins TRBV11-3 and TRBJ2-2; possible D gene TRBD2, 7 bases. Between the trimmed V and J ends, which lost 5 bases and 4 bases, there was a span of 20 bases. Germline CDR1 reads SGHNT; CDR2 reads YENEEA. The CDR3 spans 17 residues. CDR3 bases: TGTGCCAGCAGCCCTGGACGGGGGGCTTTCGGCACCGGGGAGCTGTTTTTT. This sequence encodes CASSPGRGAFGTGELFF.

The J gene is TRBJ2-7, the V gene TRBV2; D might be TRBD1 (8 bases). Trimming pared 5 bases from V and 7 bases from J, leaving 18 bases between. Germline V gene sequence: CDR1 SNHLY, CDR2 FYNNEI. This CDR3 is 14 amino acids long. CDR3 bases: TGTGCCAGCAGTTTTTACGACAGGGGAGGGGAGCAGTACTTC. As protein: CASSFYDRGGEQYF.

For the CDR3, the DNA is TGTGCCAGCAGTTTTAGTACAGAGTACCCGCAAGAGACCCAGTACTTC. Amino acids: CASSFSTEYPQETQYF. The J gene is TRBJ2-5, the V gene TRBV28; D not resolved. The CDR3 extends over 16 amino acids. Germline assignment: CDR1 MDHEN and CDR2 SYDVKM. Trimming cost V 3 bases and J 2 bases, with 16 bases left between them.

The CDR3 loop is CASSTQGGYEQYF. CDR3 DNA: TGTGCCAGTAGTACACAGGGGGGCTACGAGCAGTACTTC. V is TRBV19 and J is TRBJ2-7; 8 nucleotides line up with TRBD1. CDR1 is LNHDA and CDR2 is SQIVND in the germline V gene (reference sequence). The CDR3 sequence is 13 residues long. Unmatched junction bases numbered 2, after V lost 4 bases and J lost 3 bases.

This sequence joins TRBV5-4 and TRBJ1-3; perhaps TRBD1 as D (6 bases). V lost 0 bases and J lost 1, with 11 bases in between. CDR3 length: 16 amino acids. Germline values: CDR1 SGHNT, CDR2 YYREEE (reference sequence). DNA of the CDR3: TGTGCCAGCAGCTTGGGGGGGCAAAGGTCTGGAAACACCATATATTTT. The encoded protein is CASSLGGQRSGNTIYF.

The table lists this clone with a few counts. The chain has TRBV2 and TRBJ1-1; D remains ambiguous. With 3 bases removed from V and 1 base from J, the gap between germline ends came to 9 bases. The CDR3 runs 14 residues. Germline V gene sequence: CDR1 SNHLY, CDR2 FYNNEI. The CDR3 region is CASSERSGNTEAFF. For the CDR3, the DNA is TGTGCCAGCAGTGAGAGATCAGGGAACACTGAAGCTTTCTTT.

This chain joins TRBV19 and TRBJ1-2; D is perhaps TRBD1 (6 bases). CDR3 length equals 14 residues. The germline V gene encodes CDR1 LNHDA and CDR2 SQIVND (reference sequence). The ends were cut back, 5 bases at V and 3 bases at J, with 13 bases in the middle. CDR3 nucleotides: TGTGCCAGTAGTCCCGACAGGCGAGACTATGGCTACACCTTC. Protein sequence: CASSPDRRDYGYTF.

The rearrangement joins TRBV3-1 (or the pseudogene TRBV3-2) to TRBJ2-1, with 7 nucleotides matching TRBD1. Germline loops: CDR1 LGHDT, CDR2 YNNKEL (reference sequence). Trimming cost V 4 bases and J 2 bases; bases outside gene matches: 8. This CDR3 has 16 amino acids. The CDR3 reads CASSPRGQSAYNEQFF. The CDR3 DNA reads as TGTGCCAGCAGCCCCCGGGGACAGTCCGCCTACAATGAGCAGTTCTTC.

For the CDR3, the DNA is TGTGCTAGTGGTCTCTCAGGAGGGAACTACAATGAGCAGTTCTTC. Its translation: CASGLSGGNYNEQFF. This chain links TRBV12-5 with TRBJ2-1, with D tentatively TRBD2 (6 bases). The length of the CDR3 is 15 residues. V gave up 5 bases and J gave up 3 bases, with 14 bases separating them. Germline V CDR1 and CDR2: LGHNT, FRNRAP.